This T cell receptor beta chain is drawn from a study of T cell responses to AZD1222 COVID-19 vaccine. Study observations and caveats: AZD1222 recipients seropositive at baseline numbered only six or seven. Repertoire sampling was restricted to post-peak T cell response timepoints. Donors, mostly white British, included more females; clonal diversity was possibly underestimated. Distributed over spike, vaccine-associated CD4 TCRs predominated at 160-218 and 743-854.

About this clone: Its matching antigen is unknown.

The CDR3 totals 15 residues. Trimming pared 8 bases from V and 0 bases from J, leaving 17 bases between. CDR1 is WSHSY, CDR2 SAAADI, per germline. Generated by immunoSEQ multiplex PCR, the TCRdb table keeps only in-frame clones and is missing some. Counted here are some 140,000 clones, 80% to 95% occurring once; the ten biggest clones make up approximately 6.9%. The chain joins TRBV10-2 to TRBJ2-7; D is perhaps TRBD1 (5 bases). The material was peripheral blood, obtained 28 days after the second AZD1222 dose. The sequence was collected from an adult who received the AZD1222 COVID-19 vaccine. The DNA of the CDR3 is TGCGCCAGCTTGCTCCAGCAGGGCGGCTCCTACGAGCAGTACTTC. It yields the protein CASLLQQGGSYEQYF.